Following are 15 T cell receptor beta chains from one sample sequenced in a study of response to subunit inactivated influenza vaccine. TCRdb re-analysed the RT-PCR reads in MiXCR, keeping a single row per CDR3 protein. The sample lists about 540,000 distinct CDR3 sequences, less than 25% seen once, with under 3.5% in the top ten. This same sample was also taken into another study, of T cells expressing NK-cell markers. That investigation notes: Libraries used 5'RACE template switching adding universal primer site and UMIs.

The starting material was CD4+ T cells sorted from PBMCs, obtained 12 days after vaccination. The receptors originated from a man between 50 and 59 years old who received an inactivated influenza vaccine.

The CDR3 nucleotides are TGTGCCAGCAGCACAATGGACAGGAGCTCCTACAATGAGCAGTTCTTC. Amino acids: CASSTMDRSSYNEQFF. The rearrangement joins TRBV5-4 to TRBJ2-1; 7 positions agree with TRBD1. The CDR3 has 16 residues. V gave up 4 bases and J gave up 0 bases; unmatched junction bases: 7. Germline loops: CDR1 SGHNT, CDR2 YYREEE (reference sequence). Based on the CDR3 plus reference TRBV5-4 and TRBJ2-1, the full variable domain is ETGVTQSPTHLIKTRGQQVTLRCSSQSGHNTVSWYQQALGQGPQFIFQYYREEENGRGNFPPRFSGLQFPNYSSELNVNALELDDSALYLCASSTMDRSSYNEQFFGPGTRLTVL.

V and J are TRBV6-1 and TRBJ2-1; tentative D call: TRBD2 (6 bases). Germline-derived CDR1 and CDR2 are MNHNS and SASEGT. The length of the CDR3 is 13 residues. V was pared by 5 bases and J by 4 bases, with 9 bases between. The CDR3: CASSPSAYNEQFF. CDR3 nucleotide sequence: TGTGCCAGCAGTCCTAGCGCGTACAATGAGCAGTTCTTC.

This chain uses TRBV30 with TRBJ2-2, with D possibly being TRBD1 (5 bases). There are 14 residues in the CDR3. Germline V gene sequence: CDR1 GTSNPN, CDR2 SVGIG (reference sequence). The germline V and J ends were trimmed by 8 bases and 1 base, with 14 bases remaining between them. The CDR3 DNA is TGTGCCAGACGGCAGGGATGGAACACCGGGGAGCTGTTTTTT. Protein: CARRQGWNTGELFF.

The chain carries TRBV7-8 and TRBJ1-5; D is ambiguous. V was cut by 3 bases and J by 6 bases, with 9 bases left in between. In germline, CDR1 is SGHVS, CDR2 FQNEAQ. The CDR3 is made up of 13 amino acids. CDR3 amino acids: CASSFGLRQPQHF. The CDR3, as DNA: TGTGCCAGCAGCTTCGGGTTACGTCAGCCCCAGCATTTT. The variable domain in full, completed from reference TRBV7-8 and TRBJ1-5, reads GAGVSQSPRYKVAKRGQDVALRCDPISGHVSLFWYQQALGQGPEFLTYFQNEAQLDKSGLPSDRFFAERPEGSVSTLKIQRTQQEDSAVYLCASSFGLRQPQHFGDGTRLSIL.

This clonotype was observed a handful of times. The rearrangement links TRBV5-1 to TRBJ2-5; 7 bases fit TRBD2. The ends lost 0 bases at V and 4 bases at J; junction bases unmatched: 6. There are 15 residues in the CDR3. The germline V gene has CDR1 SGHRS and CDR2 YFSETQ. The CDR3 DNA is TGCGCCAGCAGCTTGGCGGGAGGACGGGGAGAGACCCAGTACTTC. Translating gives CASSLAGGRGETQYF.

CDR3 residues: CSAIGLGRTEAFF. The CDR3 bases are TGCAGTGCTATTGGGTTGGGGAGGACTGAAGCTTTCTTT. The chain recombines TRBV20-1 with TRBJ1-1; no definite D call. In germline, CDR1 is DFQATT, CDR2 SNEGSKA (reference sequence). The CDR3 runs to 13 residues. Trimming removed 4 bases at V and 5 bases at J, with 14 bases between.

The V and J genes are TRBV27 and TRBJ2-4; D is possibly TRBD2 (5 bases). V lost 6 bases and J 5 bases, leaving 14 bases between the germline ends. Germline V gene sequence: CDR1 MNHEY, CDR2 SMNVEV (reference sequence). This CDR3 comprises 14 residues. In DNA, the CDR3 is TGTGCCAGCAGCAGAGACTATGGTCAAAACATTCAGTACTTC. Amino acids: CASSRDYGQNIQYF.

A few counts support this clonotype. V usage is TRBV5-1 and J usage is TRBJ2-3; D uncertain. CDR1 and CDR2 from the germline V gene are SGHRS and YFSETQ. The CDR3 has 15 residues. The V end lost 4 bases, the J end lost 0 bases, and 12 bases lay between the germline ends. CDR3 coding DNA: TGCGCCAGCAGCATTTGGGCACAGAGCACAGATACGCAGTATTTT. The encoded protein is CASSIWAQSTDTQYF.

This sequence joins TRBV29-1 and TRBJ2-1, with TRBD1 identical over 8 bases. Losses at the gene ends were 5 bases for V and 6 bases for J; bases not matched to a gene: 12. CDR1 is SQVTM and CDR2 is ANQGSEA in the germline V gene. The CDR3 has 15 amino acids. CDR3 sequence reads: CSVRPTGQVINEQFF. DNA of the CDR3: TGCAGCGTTCGTCCTACGGGACAGGTAATCAATGAGCAGTTCTTC.

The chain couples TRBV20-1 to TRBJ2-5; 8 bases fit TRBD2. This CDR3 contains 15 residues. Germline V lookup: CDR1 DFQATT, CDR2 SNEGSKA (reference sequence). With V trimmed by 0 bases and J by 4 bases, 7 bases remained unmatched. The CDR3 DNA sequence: TGCAGTGCTAGAGATCCCGCGGGGGGTTTAGAGACCCAGTACTTC. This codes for CSARDPAGGLETQYF.

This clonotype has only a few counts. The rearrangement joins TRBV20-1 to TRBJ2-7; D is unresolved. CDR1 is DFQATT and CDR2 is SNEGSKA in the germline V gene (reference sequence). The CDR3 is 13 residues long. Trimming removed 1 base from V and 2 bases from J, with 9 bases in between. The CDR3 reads CSARGISAYEQYF. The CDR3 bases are TGCAGTGCTAGAGGGATCAGTGCCTACGAGCAGTACTTC.

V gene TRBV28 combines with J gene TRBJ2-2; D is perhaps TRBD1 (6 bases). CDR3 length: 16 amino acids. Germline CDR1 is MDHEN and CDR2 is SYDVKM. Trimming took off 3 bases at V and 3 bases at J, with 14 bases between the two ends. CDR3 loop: CASSFVAQGYTGELFF. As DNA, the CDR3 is TGTGCCAGCAGTTTTGTAGCCCAGGGGTACACCGGGGAGCTGTTTTTT.

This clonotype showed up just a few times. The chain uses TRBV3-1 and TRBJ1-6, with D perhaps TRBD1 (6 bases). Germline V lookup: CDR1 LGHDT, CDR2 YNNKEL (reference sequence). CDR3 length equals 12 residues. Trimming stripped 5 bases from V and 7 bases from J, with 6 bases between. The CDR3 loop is CASSTGNSPLHF. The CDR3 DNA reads TGTGCCAGCAGCACAGGGAATTCACCCCTCCACTTT. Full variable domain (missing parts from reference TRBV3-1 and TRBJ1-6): DTAVSQTPKYLVTQMGNDKSIKCEQNLGHDTMYWYKQDSKKFLKIMFSYNNKELIINETVPNRFSPKSPDKAHLNLHINSLELGDSAVYFCASSTGNSPLHFGNGTRLTVT.

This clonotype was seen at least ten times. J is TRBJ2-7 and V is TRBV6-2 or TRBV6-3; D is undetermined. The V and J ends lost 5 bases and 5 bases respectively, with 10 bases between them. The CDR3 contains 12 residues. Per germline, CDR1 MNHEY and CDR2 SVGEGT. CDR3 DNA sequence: TGTGCCAGCAGTGTGGGGTTCAACGAGCAGTACTTC. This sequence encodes CASSVGFNEQYF.

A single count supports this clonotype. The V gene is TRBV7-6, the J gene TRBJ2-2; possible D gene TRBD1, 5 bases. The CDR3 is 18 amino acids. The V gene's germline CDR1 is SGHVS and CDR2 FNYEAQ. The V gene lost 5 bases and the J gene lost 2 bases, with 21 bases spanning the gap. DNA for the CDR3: TGTGCCAGCAGCATAGTAATAAAGGGGCAGGCCAACACCGGGGAGCTGTTTTTT. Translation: CASSIVIKGQANTGELFF.